The rows below give T cell receptor beta chains drawn from one sample of a study of T cell changes during pregnancy in multiple sclerosis. Method: immunoSEQ multiplex PCR; TCRdb's copy keeps in-frame clones and lacks some. The table records some 61,000 clones, about 89% of them present only once. Sequenced here: peripheral blood, sampled in the second trimester of pregnancy. The receptors stem from a female donor with multiple sclerosis, enrolled in a pregnancy study. The CDR3 runs from the conserved cysteine through the conserved F or W. The D gene is left open where the match is weak. The size field is filled for only some rows; it gives once, few, many or a size class.

j_call d_call v_call clone_size cdr3_aa cdr3_nt
TRBJ1-1 - TRBV4-2 - CASSQVAGRNTEAFF TGTGCCAGCAGCCAAGTCGCGGGGCGGAACACTGAAGCTTTCTTT
TRBJ1-2 TRBD1 TRBV5-4 - CASSPTGAPNYGYTF TGTGCCAGCAGCCCTACAGGGGCCCCTAACTATGGCTACACCTTC
TRBJ1-1 TRBD1 TRBV10-3 - CGANRGGNTEAFF TGTGGGGCAAACAGGGGCGGGAACACTGAAGCTTTCTTT
TRBJ2-5 TRBD2 TRBV5-6 - CASSLVSSGETQYF TGTGCCAGCAGCTTGGTCAGTAGCGGGGAGACCCAGTACTTC
TRBJ2-2 - TRBV5-6 - CASSPIDRPNTGELFF TGTGCCAGCAGCCCCATTGACAGGCCTAACACCGGGGAGCTGTTTTTT
TRBJ2-1 TRBD2 TRBV7-2 - CASSRTGGGLNNEQFF TGTGCCAGCAGCAGGACCGGCGGGGGTTTGAACAATGAGCAGTTCTTC
TRBJ2-2 - TRBV11-3 - CASSLGGALNTGELFF TGTGCCAGCAGCTTAGGGGGCGCTTTAAACACCGGGGAGCTGTTTTTT
TRBJ2-2 TRBD1 TRBV5-8 once CASSAGQGKGGELFF TGTGCCAGCAGCGCCGGACAGGGTAAAGGCGGGGAGCTGTTTTTT
TRBJ2-1 - TRBV9 - CASSEGGGRGEQFF TGTGCCAGCAGCGAGGGGGGAGGGAGGGGTGAGCAGTTCTTC
TRBJ1-2 TRBD1 TRBV6-1 - CASSARGQPGGYGYTF TGTGCCAGCAGTGCAAGGGGACAGCCAGGGGGCTATGGCTACACCTTC
TRBJ1-1 - TRBV21-1 few CASIPGGGRCHRMNTEAFF TGTGCCAGCATCCCCGGCGGGGGCAGGTGCCACCGGATGAACACTGAAGCTTTCTTT
TRBJ2-1 TRBD1 TRBV6-5 - CASSYAGQASTNEQFF TGTGCCAGCAGTTACGCCGGACAGGCTTCCACTAATGAGCAGTTCTTC
TRBJ1-2 - TRBV29-1 - CSVEEQGSGYTF TGCAGCGTTGAGGAGCAGGGGAGCGGCTACACCTTC
TRBJ2-2 - TRBV6-1 - CASSEFVAGELFF TGTGCCAGCAGTGAATTTGTAGCCGGGGAGCTGTTTTTT
TRBJ1-1 - TRBV7-3 - CASSLVPGNTEAFF TGTGCCAGCAGCTTAGTTCCGGGGAACACTGAAGCTTTCTTT
TRBJ2-1 TRBD2 TRBV11-2 - CASRRGLAGGRTYNEQFF TGTGCCAGCAGGCGGGGACTAGCGGGGGGGCGGACCTACAATGAGCAGTTCTTC
TRBJ1-5 TRBD1 TRBV6-1 - CASSEGHRDRDHRDQPQHF TGTGCCAGCAGTGAAGGTCACCGGGACAGGGACCACCGAGATCAGCCCCAGCATTTT
TRBJ2-1 TRBD2 TRBV10-3 - CAISSLAGSRDNEQFF TGTGCCATATCATCCTTAGCGGGCTCTAGGGACAATGAGCAGTTCTTC
TRBJ1-5 TRBD1 TRBV4-1 once CASSQRRTGDNQPQHF TGCGCCAGCAGCCAGCGGAGGACAGGGGATAATCAGCCCCAGCATTTT
TRBJ2-3 TRBD2 TRBV4-3 - CASSQATSGGRDTQYF TGCGCCAGCAGCCAAGCCACTAGCGGGGGGAGGGATACGCAGTATTTT
TRBJ1-4 TRBD1 TRBV9 - CASSVATGTNEKLFF TGTGCCAGCAGCGTAGCGACAGGGACTAATGAAAAACTGTTTTTT
TRBJ1-4 - TRBV7-2 - CASSLGGNEKLFF TGTGCCAGCAGCTTAGGAGGGAATGAAAAACTGTTTTTT
TRBJ1-4 TRBD1 TRBV19 - CASSIRQGAEKLFF TGTGCCAGTAGTATCAGGCAGGGGGCGGAAAAACTGTTTTTT